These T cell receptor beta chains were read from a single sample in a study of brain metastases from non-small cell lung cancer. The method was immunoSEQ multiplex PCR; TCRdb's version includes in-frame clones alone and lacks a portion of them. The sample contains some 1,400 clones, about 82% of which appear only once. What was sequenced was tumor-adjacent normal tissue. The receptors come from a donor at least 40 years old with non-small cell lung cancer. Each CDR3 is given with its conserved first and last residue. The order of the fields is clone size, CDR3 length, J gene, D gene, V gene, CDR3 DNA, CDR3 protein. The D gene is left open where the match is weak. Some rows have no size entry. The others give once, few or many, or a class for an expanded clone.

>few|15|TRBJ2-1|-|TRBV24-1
TGTGCCACCAGTGATTTAGGGGTATCCTACAATGAGCAGTTCTTC
CATSDLGVSYNEQFF
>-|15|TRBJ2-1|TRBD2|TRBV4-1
TGCGCCAGCAGCCCCGGACTAGCGGGAGGGCATGAGCAGTTCTTC
CASSPGLAGGHEQFF
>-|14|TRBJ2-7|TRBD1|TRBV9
TGTGCTCGAGTACGGGACAGGGTCGCCTACGAGCAGTACTTC
CARVRDRVAYEQYF
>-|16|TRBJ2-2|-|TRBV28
TGTGCCAGCAGACTCATAGCGGAAGGGGGCACCGGGGAGCTGTTTTTT
CASRLIAEGGTGELFF
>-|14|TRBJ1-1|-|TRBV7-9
TGTGCCAGCAGCGAAGACCCTATATTGACTGAAGCTTTCTTT
CASSEDPILTEAFF
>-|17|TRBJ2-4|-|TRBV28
TGTGCCAGCACTTTGATGGGCGGGCCCCCTTTTGGAAACATTCAGTACTTC
CASTLMGGPPFGNIQYF
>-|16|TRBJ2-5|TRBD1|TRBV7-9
TGTGCCAGCAGCTCCTTATTGGTAGGGGGCGGAGAGACCCAGTACTTC
CASSSLLVGGGETQYF
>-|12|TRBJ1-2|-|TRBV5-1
TGCGCCAGCAGGGGGCGGAATTATGGCTACACCTTC
CASRGRNYGYTF
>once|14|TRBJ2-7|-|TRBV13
TGTGCCAGCAGCTCCAGACAGGCCTACTACGAGCAGTACTTC
CASSSRQAYYEQYF
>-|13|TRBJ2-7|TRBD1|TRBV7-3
TGTGCCAGCAGCTTAACGTTACAGGGGGAGCAGTACTTC
CASSLTLQGEQYF
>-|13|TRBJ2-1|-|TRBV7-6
TGTGCCAGCAGCTTAGGTAGCTACAATGAGCAGTTCTTC
CASSLGSYNEQFF
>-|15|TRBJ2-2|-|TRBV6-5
TGTGCCAGCAGCACGGAGTACAGGGCCGCCGGGGAGCTGTTTTTT
CASSTEYRAAGELFF
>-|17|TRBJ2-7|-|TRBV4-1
TGCGCCAGCAGCCAAGAAAGGGGCACCGGGAGCCCCTACGAGCAGTACTTC
CASSQERGTGSPYEQYF
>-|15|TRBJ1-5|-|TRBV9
TGTGCCAGCAGCGTATGGGGGGGCCCTAATCAGCCCCAGCATTTT
CASSVWGGPNQPQHF
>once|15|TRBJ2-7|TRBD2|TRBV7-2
TGTGCCAGCAGCTCTGGACTAGCGGAAAGCTACGAGCAGTACTTC
CASSSGLAESYEQYF
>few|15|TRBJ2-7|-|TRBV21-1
TGTGCCAGCAGCAAAGGGGGCGGGGGCTCCTACGAGCAGTACTTC
CASSKGGGGSYEQYF
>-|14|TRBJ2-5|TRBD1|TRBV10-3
TGTGCCATCAGAGAGACAGGGGAAGAAGAGACCCAGTACTTC
CAIRETGEEETQYF
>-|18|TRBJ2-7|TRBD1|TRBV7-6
TGTGCCAGCAGCTTAGCTAGAGCACAGGGGGCGCCCCTCTCGGAGCAGTACTTC
CASSLARAQGAPLSEQYF
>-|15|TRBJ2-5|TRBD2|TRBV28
TGTGCCAGCAGTCTTCTAGCGGGAGGTGGGGAGACCCAGTACTTC
CASSLLAGGGETQYF
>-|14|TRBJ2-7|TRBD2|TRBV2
TGTGCCAGCAGTGAAGGGGGGACTAACTACGAGCAGTACTTC
CASSEGGTNYEQYF
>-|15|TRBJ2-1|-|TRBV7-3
TGTGCCAGCAGTTCAAGCCCCAGCTCCTACAATGAGCAGTTCTTC
CASSSSPSSYNEQFF
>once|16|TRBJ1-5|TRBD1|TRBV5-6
TGTGCCAGCAGCACAACCTACAGGGGATCCAATCAGCCCCAGCATTTT
CASSTTYRGSNQPQHF
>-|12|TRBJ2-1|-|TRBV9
TGTGCCAGCAGCGTAGCTTACAATGAGCAGTTCTTC
CASSVAYNEQFF
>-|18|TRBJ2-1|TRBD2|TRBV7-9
TGTGCCAGCAGCTTAGCGAACTTAGCGGGAGGGGCCTACAATGAGCAGTTCTTC
CASSLANLAGGAYNEQFF
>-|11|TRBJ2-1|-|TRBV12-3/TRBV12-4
TGTGCCAGCAGTTTCGGCGCTGAGCAGTTCTTC
CASSFGAEQFF
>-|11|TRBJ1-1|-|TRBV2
TGTGCCAGCAGTGAGGGTACTGAAGCTTTCTTT
CASSEGTEAFF
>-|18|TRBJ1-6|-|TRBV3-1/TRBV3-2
TGTGCCAGCAGCTCGGTCAATCCCATCATACATCATAATTCACCCCTCCACTTT
CASSSVNPIIHHNSPLHF
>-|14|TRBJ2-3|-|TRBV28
TGTGCCAGCAGTTTGGTAGGGGTGGTGGATACGCAGTATTTT
CASSLVGVVDTQYF
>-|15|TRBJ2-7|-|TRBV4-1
TGCGCCAGCAGCCAAGACCCCACACTCACCTACGAGCAGTACTTC
CASSQDPTLTYEQYF
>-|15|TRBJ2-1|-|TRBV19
TGTGCCAGTACCCGGGACTTTTCAACCTACAATGAGCAGTTCTTC
CASTRDFSTYNEQFF
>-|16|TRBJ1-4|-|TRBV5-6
TGTGCCAGCAGCTCGCCCCCCGCGGGGGGAAGGGAAAAACTGTTTTTT
CASSSPPAGGREKLFF
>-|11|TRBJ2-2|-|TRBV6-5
TGTGCCAGCAGGAACACCGGGGAGCTGTTTTTT
CASRNTGELFF
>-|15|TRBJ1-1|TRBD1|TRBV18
TGTGCCAGCTCACTCCTGACAGGGGCAAACACTGAAGCTTTCTTT
CASSLLTGANTEAFF
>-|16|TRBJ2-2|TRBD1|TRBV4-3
TGCGCCAGCAGGGATAATCGACAGGGTTCAGGCGGGGAGCTGTTTTTT
CASRDNRQGSGGELFF
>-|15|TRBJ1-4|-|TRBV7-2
TGTGCCAGCAGCTTATACCGCGGATCTAATGAAAAACTGTTTTTT
CASSLYRGSNEKLFF
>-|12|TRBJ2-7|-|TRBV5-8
TGTGCCAGCAGCTTGAACCGTTACGAGCAGTACTTC
CASSLNRYEQYF
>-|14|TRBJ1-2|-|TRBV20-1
TGCAGTGCTAGTTTTCGGCAGAAGATATATGGCTACACCTTC
CSASFRQKIYGYTF
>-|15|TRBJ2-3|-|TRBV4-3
TGCGCCAGCAGCCAAGATTGGGCGGTCACAGATACGCAGTATTTT
CASSQDWAVTDTQYF
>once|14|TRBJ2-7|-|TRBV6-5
TGTGCCAGCAGTTACGGGGGGACATCCTACGAGCAGTACTTC
CASSYGGTSYEQYF
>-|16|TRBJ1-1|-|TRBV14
TGTGCCAACAGCCAAGATAAGGGCGGATCGAACACTGAAGCTTTCTTT
CANSQDKGGSNTEAFF
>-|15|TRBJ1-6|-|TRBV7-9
TGTGCCAGCACTCTAGCCTGGGGGCCTAATTCACCCCTCCACTTT
CASTLAWGPNSPLHF
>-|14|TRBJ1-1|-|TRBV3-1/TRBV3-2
TGTGCCAGCAGCCAAGAGATTCGGAACACTGAAGCTTTCTTT
CASSQEIRNTEAFF
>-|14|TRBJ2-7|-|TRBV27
TGTGCCAGCAATTTGAGAGGGAAATCCTACGAGCAGTACTTC
CASNLRGKSYEQYF
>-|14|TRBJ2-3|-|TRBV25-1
TGTGCCAGCTTATGGAGGGACCGGACAGATACGCAGTATTTT
CASLWRDRTDTQYF
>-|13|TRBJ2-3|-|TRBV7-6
TGTGCCAGCAGCTTAGAACACACAGATACGCAGTATTTT
CASSLEHTDTQYF
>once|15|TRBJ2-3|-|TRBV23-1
TGCGCCAGCCGACCCAGGGCAGGGAGGACAGATACGCAGTATTTT
CASRPRAGRTDTQYF
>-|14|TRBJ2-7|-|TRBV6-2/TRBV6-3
TGTGCCAGCAGTAATACCGGGACCTCTCGGAGGCAGTACTTC
CASSNTGTSRRQYF